These T cell receptor beta chains were read from a single sample in a study of human T cells and chemical hapten exposure. In TCRdb, the RACE reads were re-called with MiXCR into one record per CDR3 protein. The repertoire includes about 41,000 distinct CDR3 sequences, around 3.8% of them detected once, and 26% sits in the top ten. The starting material was whole blood, obtained in connection with sensitization to the hapten diphenylcyclopropenone (DPC). All receptors come from a middle-aged man with alopecia areata. Some clones in this sample may be carry-over from other donors' samples. CDR3s include the opening cysteine and the closing phenylalanine or tryptophan. A D gene is named only where the DNA matches it firmly. Not every row has a clone size; where given, it reads once, few, many or a size class.

TRBJ2-1 | TRBV6-5 | TRBD2 | many | 17 | CASSRGLAGGPSNEQFF | TGTGCCAGCAGCAGGGGACTAGCGGGAGGTCCGAGTAATGAGCAGTTCTTC
TRBJ2-7 | TRBV27 | TRBD1 | many | 18 | CASSLRAGTGQNSYEQYF | TGTGCCAGCAGTTTAAGGGCGGGGACAGGGCAGAACTCCTACGAGCAGTACTTC
TRBJ2-1 | TRBV6-2/TRBV6-3 | - | many | 15 | CASSYGWGTYNEQFF | TGTGCCAGCAGTTATGGGTGGGGCACCTACAATGAGCAGTTCTTC
TRBJ1-1 | TRBV6-5 | TRBD1 | many | 12 | CASLTGGGSAFF | TGTGCCAGCCTCACAGGGGGCGGGTCCGCTTTCTTT
TRBJ1-1 | TRBV20-1 | - | few | 12 | CSAREGQIEAFF | TGCAGTGCTAGAGAGGGGCAGATTGAAGCTTTCTTT
TRBJ1-5 | TRBV10-1 | - | many | 13 | CASAAALNQPQHF | TGCGCCAGCGCGGCGGCTCTCAATCAGCCCCAGCATTTT
TRBJ2-1 | TRBV7-3 | TRBD2 | many | 15 | CASSLGVAGGGEQFF | TGTGCCAGCAGCTTAGGGGTAGCGGGAGGGGGTGAGCAGTTCTTC
TRBJ2-2 | TRBV7-2 | - | many | 16 | CASSTSSRLNTGELFF | TGTGCCAGCAGCACTTCGTCCAGGTTGAACACCGGGGAGCTGTTTTTT
TRBJ1-1 | TRBV6-5 | TRBD1 | many | 15 | CASSLEDRGTTEAFF | TGTGCCAGCAGTTTGGAGGACAGGGGGACCACTGAAGCTTTCTTT
TRBJ1-1 | TRBV6-6 | - | - | 12 | CASSATTGEAFF | TGTGCCAGCAGTGCCACCACCGGGGAAGCTTTCTTT
TRBJ2-3 | TRBV10-3 | - | many | 11 | CAISNTDTQYF | TGTGCCATCAGTAACACAGATACGCAGTATTTT
TRBJ2-7 | TRBV25-1 | - | many | 13 | CASRVAASYEQYF | TGTGCCAGCAGAGTGGCAGCCTCCTACGAGCAGTACTTC
TRBJ2-1 | TRBV12-3/TRBV12-4 | TRBD2 | many | 15 | CASSPSGRAFGEQFF | TGTGCCAGCAGTCCTAGCGGGAGGGCCTTCGGTGAGCAGTTCTTC
TRBJ2-2 | TRBV12-3/TRBV12-4 | - | many | 13 | CASSPGQTGELFF | TGTGCCAGCAGCCCCGGACAGACCGGGGAGCTGTTTTTT
TRBJ2-2 | TRBV6-5 | - | - | 13 | CASQYRLTGELFF | TGTGCCAGCCAATACAGGCTCACCGGGGAGCTGTTTTTT
TRBJ2-7 | TRBV12-3/TRBV12-4 | - | many | 11 | CASKGFYEQYF | TGTGCCAGCAAGGGGTTCTACGAGCAGTACTTC
TRBJ2-7 | TRBV20-1 | TRBD2 | many | 13 | CSALGAGAFEQYF | TGCAGTGCCCTAGGGGCGGGAGCTTTCGAGCAGTACTTC
TRBJ1-1 | TRBV28 | - | few | 15 | CASSPGLGDVAEAFF | TGTGCCAGCAGCCCAGGTTTGGGGGATGTAGCTGAAGCTTTCTTT
TRBJ2-7 | TRBV12-3/TRBV12-4 | TRBD2 | many | 15 | CASSGWFGRAHEQYF | TGTGCCAGCAGTGGATGGTTCGGGAGGGCCCACGAGCAGTACTTC
TRBJ2-3 | TRBV15 | - | many | 15 | CATSRVDRAQDTQYF | TGTGCCACCAGCAGAGTTGATAGGGCGCAAGATACGCAGTATTTT
TRBJ1-4 | TRBV7-2 | TRBD1 | many | 14 | CASSVYRGREKLFF | TGTGCCAGCAGCGTGTACAGGGGGCGAGAAAAACTGTTTTTT
TRBJ2-3 | TRBV5-1 | - | many | 14 | CASSLPRAPDTQYF | TGCGCCAGCAGCTTGCCTAGAGCCCCAGATACGCAGTATTTT
TRBJ2-5 | TRBV3-1 | - | many | 14 | CASSPGNGQETQYF | TGTGCCAGCAGCCCAGGGAATGGGCAAGAGACCCAGTACTTC
TRBJ2-7 | TRBV9 | TRBD2 | few | 15 | CASSEGLARSYEQYF | TGTGCCAGCAGTGAGGGACTAGCGAGGTCCTACGAGCAGTACTTC
TRBJ2-3 | TRBV29-1 | - | many | 15 | CSVETGRASTDTQYF | TGCAGCGTTGAAACAGGGAGGGCTAGCACAGATACGCAGTATTTT
TRBJ2-3 | TRBV11-2 | - | many | 15 | CASSLRPATADTQYF | TGTGCCAGCAGCTTACGTCCAGCTACGGCAGATACGCAGTATTTT
TRBJ2-3 | TRBV5-1 | - | many | 13 | CASSLVRTVAQYF | TGCGCCAGCAGCTTAGTCAGGACGGTTGCGCAGTATTTT
TRBJ2-7 | TRBV10-3 | TRBD1 | many | 14 | CAISDDRASYEQYF | TGTGCCATCAGTGATGACAGGGCCTCCTACGAGCAGTACTTC
TRBJ1-1 | TRBV10-3 | TRBD1 | many | 14 | CAIRDRGVNTEAFF | TGTGCCATCAGGGACAGGGGGGTGAACACTGAAGCTTTCTTT
TRBJ2-6 | TRBV7-8 | - | many | 16 | CASSLGNPSGANVLTF | TGTGCCAGCAGCTTAGGGAATCCCTCTGGGGCCAACGTCCTGACTTTC
TRBJ1-5 | TRBV6-2/TRBV6-3 | - | many | 17 | CASGGSTWTDSNQPQHF | TGTGCCAGCGGGGGCTCTACGTGGACAGATAGCAATCAGCCCCAGCATTTT
TRBJ2-1 | TRBV29-1 | - | many | 11 | CSVGLGGEQFF | TGCAGCGTTGGGTTGGGGGGTGAGCAGTTCTTC
TRBJ2-1 | TRBV7-2 | - | many | 16 | CASSPETGASYNEQFF | TGTGCCAGCAGCCCCGAGACAGGAGCATCCTACAATGAGCAGTTCTTC
TRBJ2-3 | TRBV28 | TRBD2 | many | 18 | CASTIMGLAGGPVDTQYF | TGTGCCAGCACTATAATGGGACTAGCGGGAGGGCCGGTGGATACGCAGTATTTT
TRBJ1-2 | TRBV28 | - | many | 13 | CASSPDLQYGYTF | TGTGCCAGCAGCCCCGACCTCCAGTATGGCTACACCTTC
TRBJ1-2 | TRBV6-5 | TRBD1 | many | 15 | CASSYETGGFDGYTF | TGTGCCAGCAGTTACGAGACAGGGGGTTTCGATGGCTACACCTTC
TRBJ2-3 | TRBV7-2 | TRBD2 | many | 15 | CASSFSGTDTDTQYF | TGTGCCAGCAGCTTTAGCGGGACTGATACAGATACGCAGTATTTT
TRBJ1-6 | TRBV20-1 | - | - | 13 | CSASMQGDSPLHF | TGCAGTGCTAGTATGCAGGGAGATTCACCCCTCCACTTT
TRBJ2-1 | TRBV28 | TRBD2 | many | 15 | CASSLSSGSYNEQFF | TGTGCCAGCAGTTTATCTAGCGGGAGTTACAATGAGCAGTTCTTC
TRBJ2-7 | TRBV29-1 | - | many | 15 | CSVEGGQGVFGEQYF | TGCAGCGTTGAGGGGGGCCAGGGAGTTTTTGGAGAGCAGTACTTC
TRBJ2-3 | TRBV30 | TRBD2 | - | 16 | CAWSGLGSGSRGTQYF | TGTGCCTGGAGTGGTCTAGGGAGCGGGAGCAGGGGTACGCAGTATTTT
TRBJ2-3 | TRBV7-2 | - | many | 14 | CASSLGRSTDTQYF | TGTGCCAGCAGTCTCGGGCGGAGCACAGATACGCAGTATTTT
TRBJ1-1 | TRBV3-1 | - | many | 14 | CASSPLGGVTEAFF | TGTGCCAGCAGCCCCCTCGGGGGTGTCACTGAAGCTTTCTTT